This paragraph reports one TCR gamma chain. Its antigen is still unknown. The junction had 6 bases not matched to a gene; V was cut back by 2 bases and J by 8 bases. The CDR3 loop spans 12 amino acids. Germline V CDR1 and CDR2: VTNTFY, YDVSTARD (reference sequence). These data belong to a study of Vδ1+ human thymocytes. Study-wide results and limits: Thymic TRG and TRD repertoires appeared highly polyclonal, with Gaussian CDR3 length distributions.

Sequences come from RNA converted to cDNA by reverse transcription. The CDR3 regions were amplified by multiplex PCR from V-gene primers to a constant-region primer. TCRdb reprocessed the multiplex PCR reads through CATT. The data show 35,000 or so gamma-chain clones, roughly 21% seen once. The specimen was Vdelta1+ gamma-delta thymocytes from the thymus. Sample subset: FACS-sorted CD3+ TCRalphabeta- TCRVdelta1+ TCRVdelta2- thymocytes. This sequence joins TRGV3 and TRGJ1 or TRGJ2. The sequence derives from a girl less than two years old who had congenital heart surgery. CDR3 protein: CATWDNRDKKLF. DNA for the CDR3: TGTGCCACCTGGGACAATCGGGATAAGAAACTCTTT.